This T cell receptor beta chain was captured in a study of blood T cell repertoires in COVID-19. J was trimmed by 3 bases and V by 8 bases; bases with no gene match: 4. The germline CDR1 and CDR2 sequences are WSHSY and SAAADI. This CDR3 contains 13 residues. Per the original data handling: Estimated nucleated cell counts came from reference gene primer amplification. Libraries were prepared by immunoSEQ multiplex PCR; TCRdb keeps only in-frame clonotypes and omits some of them. V and J calls and clone size are copied from that table; D and trimming were computed from the DNA. The table includes roughly 220,000 clones, around 86% detected once.

The specimen sequenced was peripheral blood. The rearrangement links TRBV10-2 to TRBJ1-2, with 9 bases matching TRBD1. The clonotype comes from a woman aged 45-65 years with COVID-19, enrolled during active disease. CDR3 in amino acids: CASRTGAYYGYTF. For the CDR3, the DNA is TGCGCCAGCCGGACAGGGGCCTACTATGGCTACACCTTC.